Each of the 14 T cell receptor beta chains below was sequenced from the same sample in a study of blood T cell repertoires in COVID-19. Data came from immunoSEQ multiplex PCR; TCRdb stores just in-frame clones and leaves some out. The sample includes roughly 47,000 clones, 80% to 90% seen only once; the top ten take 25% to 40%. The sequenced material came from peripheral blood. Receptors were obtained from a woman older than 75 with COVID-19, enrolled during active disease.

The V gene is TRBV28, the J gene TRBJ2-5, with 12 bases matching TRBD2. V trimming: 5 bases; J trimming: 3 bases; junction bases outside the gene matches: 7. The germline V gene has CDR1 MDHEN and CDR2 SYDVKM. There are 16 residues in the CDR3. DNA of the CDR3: TGTGCCAGCAGTCCCGCCGGACTAGCGGGAAAAGAGACCCAGTACTTC. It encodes CASSPAGLAGKETQYF. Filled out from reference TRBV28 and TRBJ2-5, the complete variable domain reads DVKVTQSSRYLVKRTGEKVFLECVQDMDHENMFWYRQDPGLGLRLIYFSYDVKMKEKGDIPEGYSVSREKKERFSLILESASTNQTSMYLCASSPAGLAGKETQYFGPGTRLLVL.

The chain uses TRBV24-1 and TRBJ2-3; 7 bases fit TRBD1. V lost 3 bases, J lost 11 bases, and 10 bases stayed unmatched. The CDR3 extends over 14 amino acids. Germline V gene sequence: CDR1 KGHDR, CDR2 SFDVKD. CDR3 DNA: TGTGCCACCAGTGATCCCGGGACAGATTGGGAGCAGTATTTT. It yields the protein CATSDPGTDWEQYF.

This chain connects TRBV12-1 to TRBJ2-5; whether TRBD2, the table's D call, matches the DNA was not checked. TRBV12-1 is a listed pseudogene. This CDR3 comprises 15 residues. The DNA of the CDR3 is TGTGCCAGGGGGTGGGAGCGGGGTCAACAAGAGACCCAGTACTTC. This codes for CARGWERGQQETQYF.

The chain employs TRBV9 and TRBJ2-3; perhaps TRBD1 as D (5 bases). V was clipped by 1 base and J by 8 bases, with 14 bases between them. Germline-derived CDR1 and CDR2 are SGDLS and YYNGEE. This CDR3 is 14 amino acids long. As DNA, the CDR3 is TGTGCCAGCAGCGTAAGTTTGGGTCAGGGTACGCAGTATTTT. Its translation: CASSVSLGQGTQYF.

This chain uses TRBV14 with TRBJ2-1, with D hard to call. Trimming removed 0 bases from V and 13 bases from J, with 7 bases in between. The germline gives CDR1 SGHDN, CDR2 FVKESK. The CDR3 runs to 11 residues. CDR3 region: CASSQERGQFF. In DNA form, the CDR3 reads TGTGCCAGCAGCCAAGAGAGAGGCCAGTTCTTC.

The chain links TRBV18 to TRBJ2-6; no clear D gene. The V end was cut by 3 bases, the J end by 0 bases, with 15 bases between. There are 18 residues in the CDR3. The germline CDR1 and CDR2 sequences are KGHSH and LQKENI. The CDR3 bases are TGTGCCAGCTCACCCTTCTCCACCCGGAGCTCTGGGGCCAACGTCCTGACTTTC. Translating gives CASSPFSTRSSGANVLTF.

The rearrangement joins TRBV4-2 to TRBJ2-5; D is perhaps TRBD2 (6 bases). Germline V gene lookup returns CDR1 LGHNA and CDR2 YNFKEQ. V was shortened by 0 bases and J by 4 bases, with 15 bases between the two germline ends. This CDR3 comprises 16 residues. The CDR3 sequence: CASSQDPLAGGETQYF. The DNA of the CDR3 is TGTGCCAGCAGCCAAGATCCCCTAGCCGGGGGAGAGACCCAGTACTTC.

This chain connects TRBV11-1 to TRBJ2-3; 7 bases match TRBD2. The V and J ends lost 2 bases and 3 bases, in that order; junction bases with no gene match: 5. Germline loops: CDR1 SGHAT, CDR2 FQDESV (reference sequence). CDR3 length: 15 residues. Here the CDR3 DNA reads TGTGCCAGCAGCTTACTTACTAGCGAAACAGATACGCAGTATTTT. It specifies CASSLLTSETDTQYF.

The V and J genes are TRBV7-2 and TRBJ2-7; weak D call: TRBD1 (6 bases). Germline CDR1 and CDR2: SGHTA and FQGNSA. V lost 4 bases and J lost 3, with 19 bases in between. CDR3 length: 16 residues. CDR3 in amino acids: CASSSRRTGHLYEQYF. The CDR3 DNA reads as TGTGCCAGCAGCTCCAGGAGAACGGGACACCTCTACGAGCAGTACTTC.

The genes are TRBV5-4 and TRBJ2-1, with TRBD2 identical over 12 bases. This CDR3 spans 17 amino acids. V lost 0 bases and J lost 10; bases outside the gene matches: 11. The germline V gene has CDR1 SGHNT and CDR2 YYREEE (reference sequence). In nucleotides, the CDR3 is TGTGCCAGCAGCTTGGCCGGGCCTAGCGGGGGGGCTAAGGAGCAGTTCTTC. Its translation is CASSLAGPSGGAKEQFF.

The CDR3 sequence is CASSELAGQALEQFF. The CDR3, as DNA: TGTGCCAGCAGCGAACTAGCGGGTCAAGCGTTGGAGCAGTTCTTC. The chain has TRBV6-2 or TRBV6-3 and TRBJ2-1; 9 positions match TRBD2. Germline-derived CDR1 and CDR2 are MNHEY and SVGEGT. The CDR3 has 15 residues. V lost 6 bases and J lost 10; bases outside the gene matches: 13.

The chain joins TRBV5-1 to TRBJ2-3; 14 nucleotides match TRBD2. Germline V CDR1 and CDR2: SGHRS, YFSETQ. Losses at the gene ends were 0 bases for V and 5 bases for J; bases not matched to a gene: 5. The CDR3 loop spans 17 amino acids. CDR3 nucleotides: TGCGCCAGCAGCTTGGAGACTAGCGGGAGGGCGGGAGATACGCAGTATTTT. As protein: CASSLETSGRAGDTQYF.

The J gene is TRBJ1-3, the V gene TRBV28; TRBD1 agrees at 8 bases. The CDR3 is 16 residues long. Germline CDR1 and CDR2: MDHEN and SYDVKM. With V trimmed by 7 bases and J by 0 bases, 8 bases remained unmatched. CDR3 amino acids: CASIDGQGGSGNTIYF. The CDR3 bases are TGTGCCAGCATCGACGGACAGGGAGGCTCTGGAAACACCATATATTTT.

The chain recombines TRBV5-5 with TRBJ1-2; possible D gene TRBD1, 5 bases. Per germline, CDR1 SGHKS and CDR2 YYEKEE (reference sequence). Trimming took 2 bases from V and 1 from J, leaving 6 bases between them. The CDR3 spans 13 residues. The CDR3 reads CASSLDSNYGYTF. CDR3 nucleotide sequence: TGTGCCAGCAGCTTAGACAGTAACTATGGCTACACCTTC.